The 2 T cell receptor beta chains in this list originate from one sample, sequenced in a study of cytomegalovirus exposure and HLA in healthy donors. Researchers ran the PCR with 60 Vbeta and 13 Jbeta primers. Sequenced by immunoSEQ multiplex PCR; TCRdb stores in-frame clones only, minus some. The sample records around 110,000 clones, approximately 79% being singletons. The sample comprised PBMCs. These receptors all stem from a middle-aged woman in good health and CMV-seropositive.

The genes are TRBV2 and TRBJ2-4; tentatively, D is TRBD2 (5 bases). CDR3 length: 16 residues. CDR1 is SNHLY and CDR2 is FYNNEI in the germline V gene. The V and J ends lost 1 base and 0 bases respectively, with 10 bases between them. CDR3 sequence: CASSEEGRLAKNIQYF. The CDR3 DNA sequence: TGTGCCAGCAGTGAAGAAGGGAGACTAGCCAAAAACATTCAGTACTTC.

The rearrangement links TRBV30 to TRBJ2-1, with TRBD1 as a possible D gene (6 bases). The CDR3 totals 14 residues. CDR1 and CDR2 (germline): GTSNPN, SVGIG (reference sequence). V dropped 2 bases and J dropped 15 bases, with 23 bases sitting between them. CDR3 nucleotides: TGTGCCTGGAGTAGACTTAGATCGGACAGTCTAATGTTCTTC. Amino acids: CAWSRLRSDSLMFF.